Sequencing of this TCR beta chain was carried out in a study of T cells in Graves' hyperthyroidism and ophthalmopathy. Findings and caveats of the study: The model identified upcoming ophthalmopathy a median approximately six months ahead of onset.

This clonotype was observed a handful of times. No antigen is known for it. TCR beta CDR3 sequences were amplified from RNA transcripts. A first-round RT-PCR of the TCR CDR3 used the HTBI primer set. One entry per CDR3 protein results from TCRdb running MiXCR on the multiplex PCR reads. This table holds approximately 300,000 distinct CDR3 sequences, 16% found once. This CDR3 region has 14 residues. Trimming took 3 bases from V and 4 from J, leaving 11 bases between them. Germline V CDR1 and CDR2: MNHEY, SMNVEV (reference sequence). The sequencing input was blood. This chain uses TRBV27 with TRBJ2-3; D is undetermined. The sequence derives from a man aged 30 to 45 with Graves' hyperthyroidism. Here the CDR3 reads CASSLYSGSDTQYF. The CDR3 nucleotides are TGTGCCAGCAGTTTGTATTCGGGTTCAGATACGCAGTATTTT.